This T cell receptor (beta chain) is from a study of blood T cell repertoires in COVID-19. About the research overall: Italy, Spain and the United States were the sources of the convalescent and acute COVID-19 samples. The analysed material was cDNA or gDNA that came from T cells, B-cell-depleted T cells, or PBMCs.

Germline V gene data show CDR1 as ENHRY and CDR2 as SYGVKD. Trimming shortened V by 8 bases and J by 2 bases, and 15 bases separated the two germline ends. The CDR3 is made up of 14 amino acids. Per the study methods: Reference gene primer amplification yielded estimated nucleated cell counts. Profiling relied on immunoSEQ multiplex PCR, and the TCRdb table lists in-frame clones only, not all of them. That table is the source of V, J and clone size, and D and trimming were worked out from the DNA. The sample yields some 90,000 clones, 80% seen once. Sequences were obtained from peripheral blood. The origin of this receptor is a human donor in a cohort sampled during active COVID-19. The gene calls are TRBV10-3 and TRBJ1-2; D is possibly TRBD1 (6 bases). The CDR3, as DNA: TGTGCCATCGGGGGGCGGGACTACAACTATGGCTACACCTTC. Translation gives CAIGGRDYNYGYTF.